Below, 3 T cell receptor beta chains from the same sample are listed, as sequenced in a study of blood T cell repertoires in COVID-19. Generated by immunoSEQ multiplex PCR, the TCRdb table keeps only in-frame clones and is missing some. Of over 85,000 clones listed, about 85% are singletons. The source material was peripheral blood. The source of these receptors is a human donor in a cohort sampled during active COVID-19.

The V and J genes are TRBV7-8 and TRBJ2-1; no firm D call. V lost 3 bases and J 5 bases, leaving 14 bases between the germline ends. The CDR3 consists of 15 residues. Germline CDR1 reads SGHVS; CDR2 reads FQNEAQ. CDR3 DNA: TGTGCCAGCAGCTTTAACCCCGGGTGGAACAATGAGCAGTTCTTC. It codes for CASSFNPGWNNEQFF.

The chain employs TRBV5-5 and TRBJ1-6; D is unresolved. V lost 2 bases, J lost 14 bases, and 11 bases lay in between. CDR1 and CDR2 from the germline V gene are SGHKS and YYEKEE (reference sequence). The CDR3 length is 12 residues. CDR3 sequence (DNA): TGTGCCAGCAGCTTCGGGGAATGGGCCCTCCACTTT. Its protein product is CASSFGEWALHF.

The rearrangement uses TRBV4-3 and TRBJ1-2; a possible D gene is TRBD1 (6 bases). Looked up from germline, CDR1 is LGHNA and CDR2 is YSLEER. This CDR3 spans 17 amino acids. Trimming pared 6 bases from V and 2 bases from J, leaving 22 bases between. In nucleotides, the CDR3 is TGCGCCAGCAGTAAAGGATACGACGGGGGGCTCAACTATGGCTACACCTTC. Translation: CASSKGYDGGLNYGYTF.